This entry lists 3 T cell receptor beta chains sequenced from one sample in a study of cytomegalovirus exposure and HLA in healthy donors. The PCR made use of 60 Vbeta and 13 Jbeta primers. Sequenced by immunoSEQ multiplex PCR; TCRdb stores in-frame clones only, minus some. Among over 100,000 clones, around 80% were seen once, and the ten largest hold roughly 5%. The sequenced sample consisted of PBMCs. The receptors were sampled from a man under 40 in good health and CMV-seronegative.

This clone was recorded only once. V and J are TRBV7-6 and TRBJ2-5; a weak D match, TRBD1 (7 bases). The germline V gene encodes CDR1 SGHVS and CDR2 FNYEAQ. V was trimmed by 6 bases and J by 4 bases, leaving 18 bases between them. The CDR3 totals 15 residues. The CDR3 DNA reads TGTGCCAGCAGTCCGGCAGGGGGAGGCGCAGAGACCCAGTACTTC. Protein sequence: CASSPAGGGAETQYF.

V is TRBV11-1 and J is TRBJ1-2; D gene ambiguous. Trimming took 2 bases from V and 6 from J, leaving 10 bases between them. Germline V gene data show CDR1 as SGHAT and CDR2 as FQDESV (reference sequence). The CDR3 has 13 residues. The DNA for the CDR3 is TGTGCCAGCAGCTTATTGACTGAAGATGGCTACACCTTC. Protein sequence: CASSLLTEDGYTF.

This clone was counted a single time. The CDR3 bases are TGTGCCAGCACACCCCCTACAGGGTCCGCTGAAGCTTTCTTT. Amino acid sequence: CASTPPTGSAEAFF. The chain has TRBV9 and TRBJ1-1, with TRBD1 as a possible D gene (6 bases). CDR1 SGDLS and CDR2 YYNGEE come from the germline V gene. V shed 6 bases and J shed 6 bases, with 18 bases lying between them. The CDR3 contains 14 residues.